One T cell receptor (beta chain) is described in this entry. Its antigen is as yet unknown. The sample originates from a study of cytomegalovirus exposure and HLA in healthy donors. Whole-study findings and limits: Follow-up analysis later connected one missense variant in DCLRE1C with trimming of TCR beta V- and J-genes.

Researchers ran the PCR with 60 Vbeta and 13 Jbeta primers. TCRdb's copy holds only in-frame clones and misses some; the assay was immunoSEQ multiplex PCR. Among around 92,000 clones, 70% to 90% were seen once, and the ten largest hold around 2%. The CDR3 extends over 16 amino acids. V lost 3 bases, J lost 3 bases, and 10 bases stayed unmatched. The germline V gene encodes CDR1 GTSNPN and CDR2 SVGIG (reference sequence). Donors counted as nominally healthy when sampled, yet unrecorded immune exposures were likely. V is TRBV30 and J is TRBJ2-3; 9 bases agree with TRBD2. The material sequenced was PBMCs. The source is a man between 18 and 29 years old in good health and CMV-seronegative. CDR3 region: CAWSLGLAPGTDTQYF. The CDR3 nucleotides read TGTGCCTGGAGCCTGGGACTAGCCCCGGGTACAGATACGCAGTATTTT.